The entry below gives a single TCR beta chain sequence along with its context. Its antigen is unknown. The sample comes from a study of glioma-infiltrating T cells. General study results and limits: Very few CDR3 sequences were shared between tissue and blood. Above-expected tissue-blood divergence occurred in all gliomas, most in low-grade ones.

Trimming shortened V by 8 bases and J by 8 bases, and 15 bases separated the two germline ends. The CDR3 length is 13 residues. Germline CDR1 MNHNS, CDR2 SASEGT. Using RNA template, CDR3s of TCR alpha and beta were amplified with iRepertoire arm-PCR. For one-step reverse transcription and amplification, about 90-450 ng of tissue mRNA or PBMC total RNA was used. TCRdb recomputed calls from the multiplex PCR reads with MiXCR, one row per CDR3 protein. The table lists approximately 400,000 distinct CDR3 sequences, 41% of them singletons, with 9.5% to 15% in the top ten. Material: glioma tissue, nonneoplastic brain tissue, or PBMCs (not recorded which). The sequence derives from a human donor with low-grade glioma or glioblastoma, undergoing nonglioma brain surgery, or in good health (not recorded which). The chain combines TRBV6-1 with TRBJ1-4; D possibly corresponds to TRBD1 (5 bases). CDR3: CASGGGEREKLFF. CDR3 DNA: TGTGCCAGCGGGGGGGGGGAGAGAGAAAAACTGTTTTTT.